Presented here are 8 T cell receptor beta chains from one specimen sequenced in a study of T cell responses to AZD1222 COVID-19 vaccine. Some clones are missing from TCRdb's copy, which holds only in-frame ones; the method was immunoSEQ multiplex PCR. The sample has some 200,000 clones, 90% to 95% seen once. Here the sequenced sample was peripheral blood, taken on day 0 of MenACWY control vaccination. The receptors shown here come from an adult in good health.

The chain recombines TRBV28 with TRBJ1-2; D gene ambiguous. V dropped 10 bases and J dropped 1 base, with 7 bases sitting between them. Looked up from germline, CDR1 is MDHEN and CDR2 is SYDVKM. This CDR3 has 11 amino acids. The CDR3 bases are TGTGCCATAGCAGTTAACTATGGCTACACCTTC. It codes for CAIAVNYGYTF.

V gene TRBV7-2 combines with J gene TRBJ2-2; D not certain. Per germline, CDR1 SGHTA and CDR2 FQGNSA. The CDR3 has 16 residues. The V gene lost 6 bases and the J gene lost 0 bases, with 14 bases spanning the gap. For the CDR3, the DNA is TGTGCCAGCAGTCTCGGGTCCCAAACGAACACCGGGGAGCTGTTTTTT. Translating it yields CASSLGSQTNTGELFF.

V usage is TRBV28 and J usage is TRBJ1-2; TRBD1 is a possible D gene (6 bases). The CDR3 loop spans 13 amino acids. Germline lookup yields CDR1 MDHEN and CDR2 SYDVKM. The germline V and J ends were trimmed by 7 bases and 5 bases, with 14 bases remaining between them. CDR3 residues: CASNFGGRYGYTF. CDR3 DNA: TGTGCCAGCAACTTCGGGGGCAGGTATGGCTACACCTTC.

The chain uses TRBV5-1 and TRBJ1-1; 8 bases line up with TRBD1. Looked up from germline, CDR1 is SGHRS and CDR2 is YFSETQ. Trimming cost V 4 bases and J 3 bases; bases outside gene matches: 5. The CDR3 spans 14 residues. CDR3 amino acids: CASSLDRGYTEAFF. As DNA, the CDR3 is TGCGCCAGCAGCCTCGACAGGGGATACACTGAAGCTTTCTTT.

A single count supports this clone. The chain uses TRBV2 and TRBJ2-1; 11 bases line up with TRBD2. J was trimmed by 12 bases and V by 7 bases; bases with no gene match: 2. The CDR3 has 11 amino acids. Germline V lookup: CDR1 SNHLY, CDR2 FYNNEI. The CDR3 DNA reads as TGTGCCAGCACGGGACTAGCGGCGCAGTTCTTC. Protein product: CASTGLAAQFF.

J is TRBJ1-3 and V is TRBV18; 10 bases match TRBD1. V lost 3 bases to trimming and J lost 1 base; unmatched junction nucleotides: 9. This CDR3 is 18 amino acids long. Looked up from germline, CDR1 is KGHSH and CDR2 is LQKENI. CDR3 sequence: CASSPYGQGGSSGNTIYF. The CDR3 nucleotides are TGTGCCAGCTCACCGTACGGACAGGGGGGCTCATCTGGAAACACCATATATTTT.

V is TRBV3-1 (or the pseudogene TRBV3-2) and J is TRBJ1-1; tentatively, D is TRBD1 (5 bases). V dropped 2 bases and J dropped 1 base, with 8 bases sitting between them. This CDR3 spans 14 amino acids. The germline CDR1 and CDR2 sequences are LGHDT and YNNKEL (reference sequence). The CDR3 reads CASSQLDTNTEAFF. Here the CDR3 DNA reads TGTGCCAGCAGCCAACTGGACACGAACACTGAAGCTTTCTTT.

The chain couples TRBV7-9 to TRBJ1-2; perhaps TRBD1 as D (5 bases). The CDR3 has 13 amino acids. Germline V gene lookup returns CDR1 SEHNR and CDR2 FQNEAQ (reference sequence). The germline V and J ends were trimmed by 1 base and 6 bases, with 9 bases remaining between them. CDR3 DNA sequence: TGTGCCAGCAGCTTAGAAAGGGGCAATGGCTACACCTTC. Translation: CASSLERGNGYTF.